These 16 T cell receptor beta chains share one sample of origin, sequenced in a study of T-cell memory formation after mild COVID-19. TCRdb analysed the 5' RACE reads with MiXCR anew, one entry per CDR3 protein. The table shows 250,000 to 300,000 distinct CDR3 sequences, with about 17% occurring only once. Source material: PBMCs or a T cell subset sorted from them (not recorded which). These receptors were collected from a man aged 18 to 35 who had mild COVID-19 (a few samples of this study predate the infection). Cell type and time point are not known.

This clonotype occurred a few times. The chain links TRBV29-1 to TRBJ2-7; D uncertain. This CDR3 has 11 residues. Trimming shortened V by 2 bases and J by 3 bases, and 5 bases separated the two germline ends. Germline V gene data show CDR1 as SQVTM and CDR2 as ANQGSEA. CDR3: CSVEMHYEQYF. The CDR3 nucleotides are TGCAGCGTTGAAATGCACTACGAGCAGTACTTC.

This clonotype showed up just a few times. The chain is built from TRBV7-9 and TRBJ1-1; D remains unclear. Germline CDR1 SEHNR, CDR2 FQNEAQ (reference sequence). V lost 5 bases and J lost 8, with 12 bases in between. This CDR3 spans 12 amino acids. The CDR3, as DNA: TGTGCCAGCAGCCCTCTGGGTTGGGAAGCTTTCTTT. As protein: CASSPLGWEAFF.

This clonotype was seen only a few times. The chain joins TRBV5-1 to TRBJ1-3; D remains unclear. The CDR3 is 14 residues long. Per germline, CDR1 SGHRS and CDR2 YFSETQ. The V end lost 0 bases, the J end lost 0 bases, and 4 bases lay between the germline ends. The DNA of the CDR3 is TGCGCCAGCAGCTTGGACATCTCTGGAAACACCATATATTTT. It encodes CASSLDISGNTIYF.

Ten or more counts support this clonotype. The chain joins TRBV6-6 to TRBJ2-7; TRBD1 is a possible D gene (6 bases). The CDR3 has 12 amino acids. The germline CDR1 and CDR2 sequences are MNHNY and SVGAGI (reference sequence). This CDR3 is CASSSTGYGQYV. As DNA, the CDR3 is TGTGCCAGCAGCTCTACAGGGTACGGGCAGTACGTC.

This clonotype was counted a few times. The chain uses TRBV6-2 or TRBV6-3 and TRBJ1-6; 10 positions match TRBD1. This CDR3 contains 15 residues. CDR1 and CDR2 (germline): MNHEY, SVGEGT. Trimming at V came to 8 bases and at J to 6 bases, leaving 7 bases not matched to a gene. CDR3 amino acids: CASAFGQGGNSPLHF. In DNA form, the CDR3 reads TGTGCCAGCGCCTTTGGACAGGGGGGTAATTCACCCCTCCACTTT.

This clonotype was seen a handful of times. The CDR3 nucleotides read TGTGCCAGCTCGGACAGGACCCTCTCCTACAATGAGCAGTTCTTC. Translated, it gives CASSDRTLSYNEQFF. The gene calls are TRBV18 and TRBJ2-1, with 7 bases aligning to TRBD1. Germline V gene sequence: CDR1 KGHSH, CDR2 LQKENI. This CDR3 region has 15 residues. The ends lost 6 bases at V and 0 bases at J; junction bases unmatched: 5.

Ten or more counts support this clonotype. The J gene is TRBJ1-2, the V gene TRBV12-3 or TRBV12-4; possibly TRBD1 for D (5 bases). This CDR3 has 13 residues. V lost 5 bases, J lost 6 bases, and 13 bases lay in between. The DNA of the CDR3 is TGTGCCAGCAGTCCTGGGGGTGGGCATGGCTACACCTTC. Protein sequence: CASSPGGGHGYTF.

The J gene is TRBJ2-1, the V gene TRBV5-5; D might be TRBD1 (6 bases). The CDR3 is made up of 16 amino acids. Trimming pared 4 bases from V and 4 bases from J, leaving 18 bases between. Germline values: CDR1 SGHKS, CDR2 YYEKEE (reference sequence). The CDR3 coding sequence is TGTGCCAGCAGCCAAACTAGGGACACAGCATACAATGAGCAGTTCTTC. It codes for CASSQTRDTAYNEQFF.

V gene TRBV6-1 combines with J gene TRBJ1-5; D is uncertain. V was cut by 1 base and J by 0 bases, with 7 bases left in between. This CDR3 spans 15 amino acids. From germline, CDR1 is MNHNS and CDR2 SASEGT. CDR3 sequence reads: CASSEGGYSNQPQHF. The DNA for the CDR3 is TGTGCCAGCAGTGAAGGAGGGTATAGCAATCAGCCCCAGCATTTT.

This chain links TRBV6-6 with TRBJ1-2; D not certain. CDR3 length: 14 residues. CDR1 MNHNY and CDR2 SVGAGI come from the germline V gene (reference sequence). Trimming left V 6 bases short and J 2 bases short, with 13 bases between. The CDR3 sequence is CASSWAGPNYGYTF. The CDR3 DNA reads as TGTGCCAGCAGCTGGGCCGGTCCGAACTATGGCTACACCTTC.

This chain uses TRBV7-2 with TRBJ2-3, with TRBD2 identical over 8 bases. CDR1 is SGHTA and CDR2 is FQGNSA in the germline V gene. The CDR3 consists of 14 residues. Trimming took 5 bases from V and 10 from J; bases not matched to a gene: 11. This chain's CDR3 is CASSRSGTSGSQYF. CDR3 coding DNA: TGTGCCAGCAGCCGTAGCGGGACCTCCGGATCGCAGTATTTT. Variable domain in full (rest from reference TRBV7-2 and TRBJ2-3): GAGVSQSPSNKVTEKGKDVELRCDPISGHTALYWYRQSLGQGLEFLIYFQGNSAPDKSGLPSDRFSAERTGGSVSTLTIQRTQQEDSAVYLCASSRSGTSGSQYFGPGTRLTVL.

This chain joins TRBV5-1 and TRBJ2-3; D gene uncertain. CDR3 length: 15 residues. V was shortened by 1 base and J by 6 bases, with 15 bases between the two germline ends. CDR1 is SGHRS and CDR2 is YFSETQ in the germline V gene. In DNA form, the CDR3 reads TGCGCCAGCAGCTTGCCCGTAGGATCTGTGGATACGCAGTATTTT. Encoded protein: CASSLPVGSVDTQYF.

This clonotype was found a few times. CDR3 residues: CASSQTGATQYF. CDR3 nucleotide sequence: TGTGCCAGCAGCCAGACAGGGGCTACGCAGTATTTT. The rearrangement links TRBV6-2 or TRBV6-3 to TRBJ2-3; 8 bases fit TRBD1. The V gene end was trimmed by 6 bases and the J gene end by 8 bases; junction bases not matched to a gene: 4. Per the germline V gene, CDR1 is MNHEY and CDR2 is SVGEGT. The CDR3 sequence is 12 residues long.

The genes are TRBV24-1 and TRBJ1-1; no clear D gene. The CDR3 is 13 residues long. Trimming took 4 bases from V and 9 from J, leaving 14 bases between them. Germline V gives CDR1 KGHDR, CDR2 SFDVKD. The CDR3 loop reads CATSDGSGIKAFF. CDR3 nucleotides: TGTGCCACCAGTGACGGGTCGGGTATTAAAGCTTTCTTT.

Only a few counts were recorded for this clonotype. This rearrangement joins TRBV20-1 to TRBJ1-3; D gene ambiguous. The V end lost 6 bases, the J end lost 3 bases, and 9 bases lay between the germline ends. The CDR3 has 12 amino acids. Germline CDR1 and CDR2: DFQATT and SNEGSKA (reference sequence). CDR3 nucleotides: TGCAGTGCCACGAGCGGTGGAAACACCATATATTTT. Translating it yields CSATSGGNTIYF.

V and J are TRBV5-1 and TRBJ1-5; perhaps TRBD1 as D (5 bases). V lost 4 bases, J lost 1 base, and 12 bases lay in between. Germline V CDR1 and CDR2: SGHRS, YFSETQ. The CDR3 has 15 amino acids. The CDR3 region is CASSRDPVSNQPQHF. In DNA form, the CDR3 reads TGCGCCAGCAGCAGGGACCCCGTCAGCAATCAGCCCCAGCATTTT.